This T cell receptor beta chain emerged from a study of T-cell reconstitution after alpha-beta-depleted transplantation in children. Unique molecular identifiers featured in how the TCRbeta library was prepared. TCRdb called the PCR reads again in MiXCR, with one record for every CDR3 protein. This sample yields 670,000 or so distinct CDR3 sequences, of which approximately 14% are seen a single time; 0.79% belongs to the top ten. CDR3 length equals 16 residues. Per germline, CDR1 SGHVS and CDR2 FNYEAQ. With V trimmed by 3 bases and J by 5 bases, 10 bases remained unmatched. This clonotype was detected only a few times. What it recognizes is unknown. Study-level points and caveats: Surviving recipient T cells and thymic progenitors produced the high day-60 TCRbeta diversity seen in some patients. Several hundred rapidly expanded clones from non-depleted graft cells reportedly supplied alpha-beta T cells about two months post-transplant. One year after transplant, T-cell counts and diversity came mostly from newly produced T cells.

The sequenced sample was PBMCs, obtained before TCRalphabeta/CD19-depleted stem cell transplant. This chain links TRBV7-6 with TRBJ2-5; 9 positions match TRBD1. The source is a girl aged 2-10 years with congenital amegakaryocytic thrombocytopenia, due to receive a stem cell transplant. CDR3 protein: CASSFPGTGRTETQYF. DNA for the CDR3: TGTGCCAGCAGCTTCCCAGGGACAGGGAGAACGGAGACCCAGTACTTC. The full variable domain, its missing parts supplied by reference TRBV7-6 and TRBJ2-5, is GAGVSQSPRYKVTKRGQDVALRCDPISGHVSLYWYRQALGQGPEFLTYFNYEAQQDKSGLPNDRFSAERPEGSISTLTIQRTEQRDSAMYRCASSFPGTGRTETQYFGPGTRLLVL.